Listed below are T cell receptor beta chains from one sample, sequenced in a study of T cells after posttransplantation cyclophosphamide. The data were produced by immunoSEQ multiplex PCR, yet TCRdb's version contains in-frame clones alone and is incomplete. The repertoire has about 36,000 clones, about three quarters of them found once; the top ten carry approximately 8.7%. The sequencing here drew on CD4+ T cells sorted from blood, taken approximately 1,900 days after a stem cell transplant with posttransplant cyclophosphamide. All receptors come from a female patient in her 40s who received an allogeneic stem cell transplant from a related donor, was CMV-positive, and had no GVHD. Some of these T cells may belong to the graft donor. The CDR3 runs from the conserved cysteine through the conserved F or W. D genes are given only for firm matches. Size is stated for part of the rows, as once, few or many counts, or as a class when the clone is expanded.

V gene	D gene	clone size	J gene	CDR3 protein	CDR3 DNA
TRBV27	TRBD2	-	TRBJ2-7	CASSPHSSGGEEQYF	TGTGCCAGCAGTCCCCACTCTAGCGGGGGGGAAGAGCAGTACTTC
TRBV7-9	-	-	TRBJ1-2	CASSLAEDRANGYTF	TGTGCCAGCAGCTTAGCGGAGGATAGGGCTAATGGCTACACCTTC
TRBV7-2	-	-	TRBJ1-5	CASSLDGRGYQPQHF	TGTGCCAGCAGCTTAGACGGTCGGGGATATCAGCCCCAGCATTTT
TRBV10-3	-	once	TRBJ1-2	CAIRVQGVNYGYTF	TGTGCCATCAGAGTACAGGGAGTTAACTATGGCTACACCTTC
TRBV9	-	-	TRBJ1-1	CASSPRLGKNTEAFF	TGTGCCAGCAGCCCCCGACTAGGGAAGAACACTGAAGCTTTCTTT
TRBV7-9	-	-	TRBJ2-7	CASSPDLVGATYEQYF	TGTGCCAGCAGCCCAGACCTCGTGGGCGCAACCTACGAGCAGTACTTC
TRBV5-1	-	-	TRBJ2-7	CASSLARGRNEQYF	TGCGCCAGCAGCTTGGCTAGAGGGAGGAACGAGCAGTACTTC
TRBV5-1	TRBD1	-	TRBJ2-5	CASSFLGTGVYEETQYF	TGCGCCAGCAGCTTCCTAGGGACAGGCGTATATGAAGAGACCCAGTACTTC
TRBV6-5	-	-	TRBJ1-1	CASSYRTAGKLTEAFF	TGTGCCAGCAGTTATAGGACAGCGGGGAAACTCACTGAAGCTTTCTTT
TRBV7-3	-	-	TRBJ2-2	CASSLIVPGELFF	TGTGCCAGCAGCTTAATCGTTCCCGGGGAGCTGTTTTTT
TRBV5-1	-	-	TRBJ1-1	CASSTGRKNTEAFF	TGCGCCAGCAGCACAGGACGGAAGAACACTGAAGCTTTCTTT
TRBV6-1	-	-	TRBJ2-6	CASSEEPDVLTF	TGTGCCAGCAGTGAAGAGCCGGACGTCCTGACTTTC
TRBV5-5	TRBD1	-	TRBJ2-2	CASSPRTGGFVSAGELFF	TGTGCCAGCAGCCCCCGGACAGGGGGCTTTGTTTCCGCCGGGGAGCTGTTTTTT
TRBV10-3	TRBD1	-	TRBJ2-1	CAAGSGGGYSYNEQFF	TGTGCCGCCGGGTCAGGGGGCGGATATTCCTACAATGAGCAGTTCTTC
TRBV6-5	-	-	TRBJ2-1	CASSLGQGSNSEQFF	TGTGCCAGCAGCCTTGGGCAGGGGAGTAACAGTGAGCAGTTCTTC
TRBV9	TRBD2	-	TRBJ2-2	CASSGGSGGATGELFF	TGTGCCAGCAGCGGGGGATCGGGGGGGGCCACCGGGGAGCTGTTTTTT
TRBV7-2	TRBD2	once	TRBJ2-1	CASSPETSGANEQFF	TGTGCCAGCAGCCCGGAGACTAGCGGGGCCAATGAGCAGTTCTTC
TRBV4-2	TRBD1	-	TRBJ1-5	CASSQPGQDDSNQPQHF	TGTGCCAGCAGCCAGCCTGGACAGGATGATAGCAATCAGCCCCAGCATTTT
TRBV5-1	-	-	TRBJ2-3	CASSERGAGTDTQYF	TGCGCCAGCAGCGAACGGGGGGCCGGCACAGATACGCAGTATTTT
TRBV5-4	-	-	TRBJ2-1	CASSSGAGEQFF	TGTGCCAGCAGCTCTGGGGCCGGTGAGCAGTTCTTC
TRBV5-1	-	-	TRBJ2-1	CASSLGLGWTANNEQFF	TGCGCCAGCAGCTTGGGATTGGGTTGGACAGCCAACAATGAGCAGTTCTTC
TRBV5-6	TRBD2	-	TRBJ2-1	CASSFRTSGGRGDEQFF	TGTGCCAGCAGCTTTAGGACTAGCGGGGGGAGGGGCGATGAGCAGTTCTTC
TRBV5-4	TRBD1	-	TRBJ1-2	CASSLVQGLYGYTF	TGTGCCAGCAGCTTGGTACAGGGGCTCTATGGCTACACCTTC
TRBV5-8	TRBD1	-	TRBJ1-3	CASSLAIGTVKNTIYF	TGTGCCAGCAGCTTGGCAATCGGGACAGTAAAAAACACCATATATTTT
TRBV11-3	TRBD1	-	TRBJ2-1	CASSPEGTEYNEQFF	TGTGCCAGCAGCCCCGAGGGGACAGAATACAATGAGCAGTTCTTC
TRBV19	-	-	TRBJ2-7	CASSIDPAETYEQYF	TGTGCCAGTAGTATAGATCCGGCGGAAACCTACGAGCAGTACTTC
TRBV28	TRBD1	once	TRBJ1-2	CASSQGGRVELGYTF	TGTGCCAGCAGTCAGGGGGGCAGGGTGGAGTTGGGCTACACCTTC
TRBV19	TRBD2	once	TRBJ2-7	CASSPAGGDEQYF	TGTGCCAGTAGTCCGGCGGGGGGCGACGAGCAGTACTTC
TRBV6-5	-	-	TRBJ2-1	CASSNRPNEQFF	TGTGCCAGCAGCAACAGACCCAATGAGCAGTTCTTC
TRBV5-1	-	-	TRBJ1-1	CASRSDTEAFF	TGCGCCAGCAGGTCCGACACTGAAGCTTTCTTT
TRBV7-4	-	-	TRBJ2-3	CASSLAGPPLRDTQYF	TGTGCCAGCAGCTTAGCGGGGCCCCCACTGAGGGATACGCAGTATTTT
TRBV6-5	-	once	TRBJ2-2	CASSYLRQSTGELFF	TGTGCCAGCAGTTACTTGAGACAGAGCACCGGGGAGCTGTTTTTT
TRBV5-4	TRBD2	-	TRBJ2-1	CASSGTPGLAGVIYNEQFF	TGTGCCAGCAGCGGAACACCGGGACTAGCGGGGGTTATCTACAATGAGCAGTTCTTC
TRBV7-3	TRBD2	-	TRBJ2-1	CASSLKAGGGNEQFF	TGTGCCAGCAGCTTAAAAGCGGGGGGAGGTAATGAGCAGTTCTTC
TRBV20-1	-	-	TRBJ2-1	CSVVRDGQQFF	TGCAGTGTCGTCAGGGATGGGCAGCAGTTCTTC
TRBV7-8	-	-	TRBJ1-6	CASSPRPGPNSPLHF	TGTGCCAGCAGCCCAAGGCCAGGGCCCAATTCACCCCTCCACTTT
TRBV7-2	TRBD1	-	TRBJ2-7	CASSPDRAYEQYF	TGTGCCAGCAGCCCAGACAGGGCCTACGAGCAGTACTTC
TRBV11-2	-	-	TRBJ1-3	CASSLERQGRTGNTIYF	TGTGCCAGCAGCTTAGAAAGGCAGGGAAGGACTGGAAACACCATATATTTT
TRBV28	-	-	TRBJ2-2	CASSPQGKGGTGELFF	TGTGCCAGCAGTCCCCAGGGGAAAGGGGGCACCGGGGAGCTGTTTTTT
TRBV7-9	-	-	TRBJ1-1	CASSLIVDTEAFF	TGTGCCAGCAGCCTAATCGTGGACACTGAAGCTTTCTTT
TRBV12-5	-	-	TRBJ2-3	CASGLGGPGTQYF	TGTGCTAGTGGTTTGGGCGGGCCGGGTACGCAGTATTTT
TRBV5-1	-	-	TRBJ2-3	CASSLRGGASTDTQYF	TGCGCCAGCAGCTTGAGGGGGGGGGCGAGCACAGATACGCAGTATTTT
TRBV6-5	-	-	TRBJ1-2	CASSREVRNYGYTF	TGTGCCAGCTCCCGAGAGGTCCGGAATTATGGCTACACCTTC
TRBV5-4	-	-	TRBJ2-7	CASSLAGSTYEQYF	TGTGCCAGCAGCTTGGCAGGCAGTACTTACGAGCAGTACTTC
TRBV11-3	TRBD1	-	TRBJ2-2	CASGGQGYTGELFF	TGTGCCAGCGGGGGACAGGGCTACACCGGGGAGCTGTTTTTT
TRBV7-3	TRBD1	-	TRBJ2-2	CASSKTGGPGELFF	TGTGCCAGCAGCAAAACAGGGGGGCCCGGGGAGCTGTTTTTT
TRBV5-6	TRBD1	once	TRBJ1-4	CASSMDRGRNEKLFF	TGTGCCAGCAGCATGGACAGGGGAAGGAATGAAAAACTGTTTTTT
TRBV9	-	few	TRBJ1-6	CASSAIQGFYSPLHF	TGTGCCAGCAGCGCGATACAGGGATTTTATTCACCCCTCCACTTT
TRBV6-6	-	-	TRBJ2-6	CASWDIVSSGANVLTF	TGTGCCAGCTGGGACATCGTTAGCTCTGGGGCCAACGTCCTGACTTTC
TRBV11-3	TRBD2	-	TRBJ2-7	CASSRTSDDEQYF	TGTGCCAGCAGTCGGACTAGCGATGACGAGCAGTACTTC
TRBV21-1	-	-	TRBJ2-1	CASSKSSRGGVNEQFF	TGTGCCAGCAGCAAATCCTCCCGCGGGGGGGTTAATGAGCAGTTCTTC
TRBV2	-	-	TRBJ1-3	CASSPPTRTAGNTIYF	TGTGCCAGCAGCCCTCCCACCCGGACAGCTGGAAACACCATATATTTT
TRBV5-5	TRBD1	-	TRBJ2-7	CASSLGDTGTGGSHFNEQYF	TGTGCCAGCAGCTTGGGGGACACCGGGACAGGGGGCTCTCATTTCAACGAGCAGTACTTC
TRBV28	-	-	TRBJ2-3	CASSFVGGVADTQYF	TGTGCCAGCAGTTTTGTTGGAGGGGTCGCAGATACGCAGTATTTT
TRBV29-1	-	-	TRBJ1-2	CSASARADYGYTF	TGCAGCGCCTCCGCCAGGGCCGACTATGGCTACACCTTC
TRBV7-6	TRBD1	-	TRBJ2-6	CASSPRGGQGTGANVLTF	TGTGCCAGCAGCCCTAGGGGGGGACAGGGTACTGGGGCCAACGTCCTGACTTTC
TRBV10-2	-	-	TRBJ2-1	CASRGRGGYNEQFF	TGCGCCAGCAGGGGGCGGGGCGGGTACAATGAGCAGTTCTTC
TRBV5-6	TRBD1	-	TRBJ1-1	CASSFAGQALAFF	TGTGCCAGCAGCTTTGCGGGACAGGCTTTAGCTTTCTTT
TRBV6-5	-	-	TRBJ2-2	CASSTEVGELFF	TGTGCCAGCAGTACGGAGGTCGGGGAGCTGTTTTTT